Reported below is one T cell receptor (beta chain). What it binds is unknown. Uncontrolled infection, other autoimmune disease, pregnancy or lactation excluded patients. Cells are PBMCs isolated from around 10 ml of fresh blood. This record comes from a study of T cells in Graves' hyperthyroidism and ophthalmopathy. CDR3 size: 14 residues. Germline CDR1 MNHEY, CDR2 SVGEGT. V lost 5 bases, J lost 5 bases, and 5 bases stayed unmatched. Regions amplified from RNA transcripts were the TCR beta CDR3 regions. The HTBI set primed first-round TCR CDR3 RT-PCR. TCRdb re-derived calls from the multiplex PCR reads in MiXCR, one entry per CDR3 protein. This sample has a few hundred thousand distinct CDR3 sequences, with approximately 14% found just once. Study outcomes and limitations: For ophthalmopathy, model prediction preceded onset by a median around 7 months. From stable hyperthyroidism, ophthalmopathy was set apart by a 13 V-J model.

The specimen sequenced was blood. This receptor was taken from a woman aged 18-29 years with Graves' hyperthyroidism that later progressed to Graves' ophthalmopathy. The chain employs TRBV6-2 or TRBV6-3 and TRBJ2-3, with TRBD1 matching 9 bases. The CDR3 loop is CASSRDRDLDTQYF. CDR3 nucleotides: TGTGCCAGCAGTCGGGACAGGGACCTAGATACGCAGTATTTT.